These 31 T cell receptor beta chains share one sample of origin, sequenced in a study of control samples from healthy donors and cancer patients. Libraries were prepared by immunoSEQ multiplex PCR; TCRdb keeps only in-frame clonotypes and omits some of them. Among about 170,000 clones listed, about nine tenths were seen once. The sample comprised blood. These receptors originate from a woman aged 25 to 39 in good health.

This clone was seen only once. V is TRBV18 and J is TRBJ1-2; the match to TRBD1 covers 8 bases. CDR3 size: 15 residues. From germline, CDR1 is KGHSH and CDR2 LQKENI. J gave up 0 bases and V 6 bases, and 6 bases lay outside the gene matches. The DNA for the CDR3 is TGTGCCAGCTCCAAGGACAGGGCGCCTAACTATGGCTACACCTTC. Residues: CASSKDRAPNYGYTF.

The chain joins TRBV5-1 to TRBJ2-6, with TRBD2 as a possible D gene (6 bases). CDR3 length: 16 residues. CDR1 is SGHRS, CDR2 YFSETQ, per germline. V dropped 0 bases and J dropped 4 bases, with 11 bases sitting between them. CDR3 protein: CASSLAAGFGANVLTF. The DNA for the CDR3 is TGCGCCAGCAGCTTGGCCGCGGGGTTCGGGGCCAACGTCCTGACTTTC.

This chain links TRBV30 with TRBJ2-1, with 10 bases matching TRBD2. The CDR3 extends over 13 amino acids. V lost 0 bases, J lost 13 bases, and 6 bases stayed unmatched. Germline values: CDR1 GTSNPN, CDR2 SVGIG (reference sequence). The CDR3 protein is CAWSVMASGSQFF. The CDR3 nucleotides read TGTGCCTGGAGTGTAATGGCTAGCGGGAGTCAGTTCTTC.

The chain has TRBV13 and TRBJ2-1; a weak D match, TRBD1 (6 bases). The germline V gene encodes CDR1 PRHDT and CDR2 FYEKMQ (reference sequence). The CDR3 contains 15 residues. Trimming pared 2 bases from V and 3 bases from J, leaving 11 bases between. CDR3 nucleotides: TGTGCCAGCAGCTTACAGGGGTCGTTCTACAATGAGCAGTTCTTC. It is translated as CASSLQGSFYNEQFF.

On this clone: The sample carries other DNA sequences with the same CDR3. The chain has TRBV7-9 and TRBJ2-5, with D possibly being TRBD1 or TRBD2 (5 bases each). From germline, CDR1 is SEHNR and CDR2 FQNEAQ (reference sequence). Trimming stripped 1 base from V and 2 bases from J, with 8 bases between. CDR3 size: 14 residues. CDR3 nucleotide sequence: TGTGCCAGCAGCTTAGGAGGGGCGCAAGAGACCCAGTACTTC. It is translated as CASSLGGAQETQYF.

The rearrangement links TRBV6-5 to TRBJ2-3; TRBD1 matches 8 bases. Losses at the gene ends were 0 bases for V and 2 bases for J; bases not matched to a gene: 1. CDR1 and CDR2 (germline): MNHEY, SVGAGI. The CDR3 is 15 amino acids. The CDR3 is CASSYSTGATDTQYF. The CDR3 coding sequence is TGTGCCAGCAGTTACTCGACAGGGGCCACAGATACGCAGTATTTT.

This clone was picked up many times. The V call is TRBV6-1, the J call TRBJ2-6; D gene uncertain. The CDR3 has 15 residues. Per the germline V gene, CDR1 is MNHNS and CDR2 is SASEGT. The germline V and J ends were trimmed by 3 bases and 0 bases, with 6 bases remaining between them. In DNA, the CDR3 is TGTGCCAGCAGTGAGACAAGCTCTGGGGCCAACGTCCTGACTTTC. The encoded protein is CASSETSSGANVLTF.

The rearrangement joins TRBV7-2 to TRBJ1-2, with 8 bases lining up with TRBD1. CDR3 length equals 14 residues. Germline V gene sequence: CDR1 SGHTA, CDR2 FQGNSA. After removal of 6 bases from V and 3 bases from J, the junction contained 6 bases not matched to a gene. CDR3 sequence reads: CASRNRGSYYGYTF. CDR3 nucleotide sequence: TGTGCCAGCAGAAACAGGGGGAGCTACTATGGCTACACCTTC.

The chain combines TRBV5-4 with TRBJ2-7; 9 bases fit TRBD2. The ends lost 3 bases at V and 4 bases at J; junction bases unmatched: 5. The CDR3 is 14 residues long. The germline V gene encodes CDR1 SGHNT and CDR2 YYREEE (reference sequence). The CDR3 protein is CASSSGTSSYEQYF. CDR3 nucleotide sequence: TGTGCCAGCAGCTCCGGGACTAGCAGTTACGAGCAGTACTTC.

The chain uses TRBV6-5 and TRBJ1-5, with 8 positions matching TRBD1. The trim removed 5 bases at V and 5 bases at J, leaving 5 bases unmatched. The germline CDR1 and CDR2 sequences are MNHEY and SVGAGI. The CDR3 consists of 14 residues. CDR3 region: CASSRTGSDQPQHF. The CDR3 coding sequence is TGTGCCAGCAGTCGGACAGGGTCGGATCAGCCCCAGCATTTT.

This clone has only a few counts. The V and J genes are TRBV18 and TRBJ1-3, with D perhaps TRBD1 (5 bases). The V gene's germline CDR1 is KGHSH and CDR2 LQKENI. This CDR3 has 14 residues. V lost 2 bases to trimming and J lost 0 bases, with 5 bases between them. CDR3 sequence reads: CASSPGGSGNTIYF. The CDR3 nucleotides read TGTGCCAGCTCACCAGGGGGCTCTGGAAACACCATATATTTT. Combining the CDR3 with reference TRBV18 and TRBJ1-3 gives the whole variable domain NAGVMQNPRHLVRRRGQEARLRCSPMKGHSHVYWYRQLPEEGLKFMVYLQKENIIDESGMPKERFSAEFPKEGPSILRIQQVVRGDSAAYFCASSPGGSGNTIYFGEGSWLTVV.

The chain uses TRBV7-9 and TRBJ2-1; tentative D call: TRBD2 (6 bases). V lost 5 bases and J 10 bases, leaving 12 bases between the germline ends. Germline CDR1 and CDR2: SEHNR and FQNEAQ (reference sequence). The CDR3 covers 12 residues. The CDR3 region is CASSDSGREQFF. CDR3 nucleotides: TGTGCCAGCAGCGATAGCGGTCGAGAGCAGTTCTTC. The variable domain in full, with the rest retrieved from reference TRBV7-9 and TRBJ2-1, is DTGVSQNPRHKITKRGQNVTFRCDPISEHNRLYWYRQTLGQGPEFLTYFQNEAQLEKSRLLSDRFSAERPKGSFSTLEIQRTEQGDSAMYLCASSDSGREQFFGPGTRLTVL.

CDR3 amino acids: CASSRQGLTEAFF. CDR3 nucleotides: TGTGCCAGTAGCAGACAGGGATTAACTGAAGCTTTCTTT. The chain has TRBV19 and TRBJ1-1, with 7 bases lining up with TRBD1. The trim removed 6 bases at V and 5 bases at J, leaving 6 bases unmatched. Germline V CDR1 and CDR2: LNHDA, SQIVND (reference sequence). The CDR3 runs to 13 residues.

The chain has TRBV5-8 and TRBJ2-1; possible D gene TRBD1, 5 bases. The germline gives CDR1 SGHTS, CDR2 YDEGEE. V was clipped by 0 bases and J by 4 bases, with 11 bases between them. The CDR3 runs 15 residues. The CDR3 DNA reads TGTGCCAGCAGCTTGGGGTCCAGGGTATACAATGAGCAGTTCTTC. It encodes CASSLGSRVYNEQFF.

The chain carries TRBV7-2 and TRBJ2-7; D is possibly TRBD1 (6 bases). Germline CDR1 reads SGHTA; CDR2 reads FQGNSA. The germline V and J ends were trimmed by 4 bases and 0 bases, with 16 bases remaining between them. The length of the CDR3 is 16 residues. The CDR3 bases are TGTGCCAGCAGCTCGACCCCCGGGACATACTCCTACGAGCAGTACTTC. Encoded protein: CASSSTPGTYSYEQYF.

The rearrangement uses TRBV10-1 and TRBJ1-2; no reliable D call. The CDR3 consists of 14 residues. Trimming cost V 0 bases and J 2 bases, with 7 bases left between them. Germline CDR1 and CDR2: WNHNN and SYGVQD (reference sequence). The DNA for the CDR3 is TGCGCCAGCAGTGAGTCAGGGTACAACTATGGCTACACCTTC. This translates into CASSESGYNYGYTF.

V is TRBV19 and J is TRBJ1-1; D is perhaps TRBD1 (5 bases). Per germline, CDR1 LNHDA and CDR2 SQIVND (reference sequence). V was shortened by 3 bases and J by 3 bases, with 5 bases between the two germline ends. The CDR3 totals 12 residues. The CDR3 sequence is CASSIRDTEAFF. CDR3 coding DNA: TGTGCCAGTAGTATCAGGGACACTGAAGCTTTCTTT.

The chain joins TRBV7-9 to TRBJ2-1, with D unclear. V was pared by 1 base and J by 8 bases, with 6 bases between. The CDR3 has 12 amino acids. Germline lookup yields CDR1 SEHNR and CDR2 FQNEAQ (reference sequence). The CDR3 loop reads CASSLDGYEQFF. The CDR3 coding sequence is TGTGCCAGCAGCTTAGACGGGTATGAGCAGTTCTTC.

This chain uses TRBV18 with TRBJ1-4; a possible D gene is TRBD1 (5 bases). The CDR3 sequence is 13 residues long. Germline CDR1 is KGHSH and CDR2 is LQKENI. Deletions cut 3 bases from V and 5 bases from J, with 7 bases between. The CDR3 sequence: CASSPDSNEKLFF. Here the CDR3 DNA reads TGTGCCAGCTCACCTGACAGCAATGAAAAACTGTTTTTT. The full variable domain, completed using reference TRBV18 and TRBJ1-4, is NAGVMQNPRHLVRRRGQEARLRCSPMKGHSHVYWYRQLPEEGLKFMVYLQKENIIDESGMPKERFSAEFPKEGPSILRIQQVVRGDSAAYFCASSPDSNEKLFFGSGTQLSVL.

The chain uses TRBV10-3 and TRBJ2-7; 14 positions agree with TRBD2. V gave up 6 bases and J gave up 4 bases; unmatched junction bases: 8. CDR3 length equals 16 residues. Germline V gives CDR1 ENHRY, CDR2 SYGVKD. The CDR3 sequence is CAISSGTSGGRYEQYF. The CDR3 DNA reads TGTGCCATCAGCTCCGGGACTAGCGGGGGTAGATACGAGCAGTACTTC.

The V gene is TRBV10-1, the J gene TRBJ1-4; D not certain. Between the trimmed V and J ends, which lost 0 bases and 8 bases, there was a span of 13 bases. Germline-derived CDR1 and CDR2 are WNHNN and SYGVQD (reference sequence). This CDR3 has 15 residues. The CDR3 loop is CASSESRPCREKLFF. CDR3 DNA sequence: TGCGCCAGCAGTGAGTCGAGGCCCTGTCGGGAAAAACTGTTTTTT.

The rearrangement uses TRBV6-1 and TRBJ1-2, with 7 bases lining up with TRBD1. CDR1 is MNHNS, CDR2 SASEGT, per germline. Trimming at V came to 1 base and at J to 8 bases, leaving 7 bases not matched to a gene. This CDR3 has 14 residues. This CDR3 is CASSEVDREEGYTF. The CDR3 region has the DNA TGTGCCAGCAGTGAAGTCGACAGGGAGGAAGGCTACACCTTC.

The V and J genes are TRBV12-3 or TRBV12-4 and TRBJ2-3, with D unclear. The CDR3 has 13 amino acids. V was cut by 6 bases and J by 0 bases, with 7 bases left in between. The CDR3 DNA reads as TGTGCCAGCAGACTATCTAGCACAGATACGCAGTATTTT. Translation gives CASRLSSTDTQYF.

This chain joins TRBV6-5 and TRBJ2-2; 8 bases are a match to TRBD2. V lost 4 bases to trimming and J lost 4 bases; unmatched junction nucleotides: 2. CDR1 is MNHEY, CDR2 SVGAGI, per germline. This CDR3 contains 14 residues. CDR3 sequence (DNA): TGTGCCAGCAGTTTTAGCGGGGCCACCGGGGAGCTGTTTTTT. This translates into CASSFSGATGELFF.

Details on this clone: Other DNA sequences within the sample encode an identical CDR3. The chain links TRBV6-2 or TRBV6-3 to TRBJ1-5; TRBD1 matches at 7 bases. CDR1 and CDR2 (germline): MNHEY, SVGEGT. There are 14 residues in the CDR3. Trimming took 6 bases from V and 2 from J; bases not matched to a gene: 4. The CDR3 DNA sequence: TGTGCCAGCAGCCTTACAGGGGGCAATCAGCCCCAGCATTTT. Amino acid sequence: CASSLTGGNQPQHF.

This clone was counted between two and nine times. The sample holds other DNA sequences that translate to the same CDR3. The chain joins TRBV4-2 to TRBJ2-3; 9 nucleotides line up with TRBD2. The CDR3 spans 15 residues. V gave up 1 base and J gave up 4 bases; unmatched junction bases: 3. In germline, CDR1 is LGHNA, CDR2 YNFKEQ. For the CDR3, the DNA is TGTGCCAGCAGCCAAGGAGGCGGGGGGGCAGATACGCAGTATTTT. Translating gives CASSQGGGGADTQYF.

DNA for the CDR3: TGTGCCAGCAGGCTAGCGGGAGTAGGGGAGACCCAGTACTTC. It is translated as CASRLAGVGETQYF. This sequence joins TRBV6-5 and TRBJ2-5; 10 nucleotides line up with TRBD2. Germline values: CDR1 MNHEY, CDR2 SVGAGI. V was pared by 6 bases and J by 5 bases, with 6 bases of the junction left unmatched. There are 14 residues in the CDR3.

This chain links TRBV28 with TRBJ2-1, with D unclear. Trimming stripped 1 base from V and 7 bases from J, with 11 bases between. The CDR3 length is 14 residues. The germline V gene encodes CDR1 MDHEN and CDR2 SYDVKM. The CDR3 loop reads CASSLSGTDNEQFF. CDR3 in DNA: TGTGCCAGCAGTTTATCGGGCACAGATAATGAGCAGTTCTTC.

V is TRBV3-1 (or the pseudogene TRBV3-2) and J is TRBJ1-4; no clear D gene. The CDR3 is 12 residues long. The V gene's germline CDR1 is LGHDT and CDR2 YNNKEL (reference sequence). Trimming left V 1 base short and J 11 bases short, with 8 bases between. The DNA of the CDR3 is TGTGCCAGCAGCCAAGGGAGGGATAAACTGTTTTTT. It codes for CASSQGRDKLFF.

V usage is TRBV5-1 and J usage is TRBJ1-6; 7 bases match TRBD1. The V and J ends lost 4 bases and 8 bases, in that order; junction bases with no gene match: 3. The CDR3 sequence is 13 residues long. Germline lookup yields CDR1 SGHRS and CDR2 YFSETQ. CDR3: CASSTGQDSPLHF. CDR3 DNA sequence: TGCGCCAGCAGCACCGGACAGGATTCACCCCTCCACTTT.

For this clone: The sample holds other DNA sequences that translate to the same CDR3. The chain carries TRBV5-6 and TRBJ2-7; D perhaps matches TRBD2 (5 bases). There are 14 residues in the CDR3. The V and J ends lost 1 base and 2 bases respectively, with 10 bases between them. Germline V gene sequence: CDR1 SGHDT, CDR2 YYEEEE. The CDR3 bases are TGTGCCAGCAGCTTGCGGCTAGCAGCCTACGAGCAGTACTTC. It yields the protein CASSLRLAAYEQYF.